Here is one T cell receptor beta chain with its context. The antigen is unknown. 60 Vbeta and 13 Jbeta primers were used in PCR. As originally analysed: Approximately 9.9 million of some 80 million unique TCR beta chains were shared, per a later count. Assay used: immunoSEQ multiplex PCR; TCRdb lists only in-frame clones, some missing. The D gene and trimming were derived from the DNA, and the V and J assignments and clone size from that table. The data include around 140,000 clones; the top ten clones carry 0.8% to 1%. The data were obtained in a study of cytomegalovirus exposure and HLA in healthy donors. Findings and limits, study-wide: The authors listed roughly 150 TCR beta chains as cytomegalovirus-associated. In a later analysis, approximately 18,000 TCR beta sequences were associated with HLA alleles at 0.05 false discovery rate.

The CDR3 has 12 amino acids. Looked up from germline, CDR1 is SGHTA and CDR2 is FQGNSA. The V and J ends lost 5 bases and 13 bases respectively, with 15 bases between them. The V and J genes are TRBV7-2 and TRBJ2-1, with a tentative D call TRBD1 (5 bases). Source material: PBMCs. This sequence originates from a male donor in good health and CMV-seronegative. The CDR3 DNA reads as TGTGCCAGCAGCACAAGCAGGGAATTTCAGTTCTTC. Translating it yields CASSTSREFQFF.